Listed here is a single TCR beta chain. The sample originates from a study of cytomegalovirus exposure and HLA in healthy donors. PCR employed 60 Vbeta and 13 Jbeta primers. Data came from immunoSEQ multiplex PCR; TCRdb stores just in-frame clones and leaves some out. Found here are about 180,000 clones, over 80% of them singletons; the top ten hold 0.95% to 1.5%. The CDR3 consists of 16 residues. Germline loops: CDR1 LGHNT, CDR2 FRNRAP. V was pared by 6 bases and J by 1 base, with 17 bases between. The source of this sequence is a boy aged 2 to 10 in good health and CMV-seronegative. J is TRBJ2-3 and V is TRBV12-5, with D perhaps TRBD2 (5 bases). The specimen was PBMCs. The CDR3 region has the DNA TGTGCTAGTGGCCCCGGACTCACCTACGGCACAGATACGCAGTATTTT. It specifies CASGPGLTYGTDTQYF.